This T cell receptor (beta chain) was captured in a study of identical twins. This clonotype was observed many times. One entry per CDR3 protein, called by TCRdb with MiXCR from the 5' RACE reads. The table shows around 240,000 distinct CDR3 sequences, with roughly 7% occurring only once. The CDR3 consists of 13 residues. Trimming pared 1 base from V and 12 bases from J, leaving 14 bases between. Germline lookup yields CDR1 SGHDT and CDR2 YYEEEE. These data also formed part of another study, on yellow fever vaccine responses in identical twins.

The chain carries TRBV5-6 and TRBJ2-1; D gene ambiguous. Sequencing was done on a sample of memory (CD45RO+) T cells sorted from blood. The TCR comes from a young woman in good health. CDR3 in amino acids: CASSLKGQKRQFF. The CDR3 region has the DNA TGTGCCAGCAGCTTGAAGGGTCAGAAGAGGCAGTTCTTC.